Detailed here is one T cell receptor beta chain. The antigen is unknown. These data belong to a study of OX40 agonist ivuxolimab in advanced cancers. General study points: There was clonal expansion of CD4+ and CD8+ blood T cells by week 6 at 0.1 to 3.0 mg/kg.

Trimming at V came to 0 bases and at J to 5 bases, leaving 3 bases not matched to a gene. This CDR3 has 16 amino acids. The V gene's germline CDR1 is LNHDA and CDR2 SQIVND (reference sequence). Assay: immunoSEQ multiplex PCR; the TCRdb copy retains only in-frame clones and omits some. The data show around 140,000 clones, about nine tenths seen once. Sequences were derived from CD4+ or CD8+ T cells sorted from blood, sampled in a trial of the OX40 agonist ivuxolimab. The chain employs TRBV19 and TRBJ1-5, with 11 bases aligning to TRBD1. The sequence was obtained from an adult with an advanced solid tumor such as melanoma, head and neck, liver or kidney cancer. The DNA for the CDR3 is TGTGCCAGTAGTATAGATGGACAGGGGGCCGATCAGCCCCAGCATTTT. Encoded protein: CASSIDGQGADQPQHF.